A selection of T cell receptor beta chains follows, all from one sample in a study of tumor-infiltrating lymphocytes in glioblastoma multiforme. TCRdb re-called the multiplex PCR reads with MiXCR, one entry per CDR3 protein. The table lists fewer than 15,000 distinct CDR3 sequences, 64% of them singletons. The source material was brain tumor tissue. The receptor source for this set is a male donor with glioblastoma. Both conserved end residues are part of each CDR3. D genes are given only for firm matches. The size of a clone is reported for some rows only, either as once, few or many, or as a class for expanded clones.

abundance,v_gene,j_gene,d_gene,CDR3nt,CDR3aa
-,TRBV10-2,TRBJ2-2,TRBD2,TGCGCCAGCTCCTCCGGTGCGGGAGCGGGCACCGGGGAGCTGTTTTTT,CASSSGAGAGTGELFF
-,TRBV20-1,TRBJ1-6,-,TGCAGTGTTAGAGGGCGGGGTTCCGTGAAATCACACCTCCACTTT,CSVRGRGSVKSHLHF
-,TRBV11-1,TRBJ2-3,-,TGTGCCAGCAGCTTAGTTGGTGGTCCCCTCTTTAATACGCAGTATTTT,CASSLVGGPLFNTQYF
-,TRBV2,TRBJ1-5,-,TGTGCCAGCAGTGTCAGCCTTTTCAATCAGCTCCAGCATTTT,CASSVSLFNQLQHF
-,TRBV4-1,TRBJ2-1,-,TGCGCCAGCAGCCAAGAAGGAAAGCCCTTTGATGAGCAGTTCTTC,CASSQEGKPFDEQFF
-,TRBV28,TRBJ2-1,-,TGTGCCAGCAGTTTATCTAGGGGGACAATTTCTAACAATGAGCAGTTCTTC,CASSLSRGTISNNEQFF
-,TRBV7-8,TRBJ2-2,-,TGTGCCAGCAGATTTAGAAGACTAGTCGACACCGGGGAGCTGTTTTTT,CASRFRRLVDTGELFF
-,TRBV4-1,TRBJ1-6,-,TGCGCCAACCAAAACCTGGAATCTAGGGTTTCACCCCTCCACTTT,CANQNLESRVSPLHF
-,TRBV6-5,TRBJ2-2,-,TGTGCCAGCAGTTATGGCAGGTTCGCGGACACCGGGGAGCTGTTTTTT,CASSYGRFADTGELFF
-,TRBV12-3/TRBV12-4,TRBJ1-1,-,TGTGCCAGCAGTTTGAGACGGAGGAACACTGAAGCTTTCTTT,CASSLRRRNTEAFF
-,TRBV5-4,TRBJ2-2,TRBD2,TGTGCCGGTACCTTTAGCGGGAAGGCCAGGACCGGGGGGCTGTTTTTT,CAGTFSGKARTGGLFF
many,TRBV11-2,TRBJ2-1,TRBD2,TGTGCCAGCAGCTCGGGACTAGCGGGAGGAAGTGAGCAGTTCTTC,CASSSGLAGGSEQFF
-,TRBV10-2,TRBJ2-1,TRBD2,TGCGCCAGCAGTGACCTCTTATCTAGCGGGAGTAATGAGCAGTTCTTC,CASSDLLSSGSNEQFF
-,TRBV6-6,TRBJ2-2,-,TGTGCCAGCAGTCCCAGGGGGGGCAAAAGCACCGTGGAGCTGTTTTTT,CASSPRGGKSTVELFF
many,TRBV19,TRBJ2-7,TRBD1,TGTGCCAGTAGTATGCAACCGGGACAGGGGTATGAGCAGTACTTC,CASSMQPGQGYEQYF
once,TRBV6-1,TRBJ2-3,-,TGTGTCGGCAGTGAAGCGTGGACAGGGCGGGAGTCAGATACGCAGTATTTT,CVGSEAWTGRESDTQYF
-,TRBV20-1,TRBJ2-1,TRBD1,TGCAGTGCGATTAGGGGGCTGATCTGCAATGAGCACTTCTTC,CSAIRGLICNEHFF
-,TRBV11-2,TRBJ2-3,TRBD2,TGTGCCAGCCGCGACGGGACTAGCGGGAGCGGAGATACGCAGTATTTT,CASRDGTSGSGDTQYF
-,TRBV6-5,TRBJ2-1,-,TGTGCCAGCAGTCAGGACGCGGTCTTGGATGAGCAGTTCTTC,CASSQDAVLDEQFF
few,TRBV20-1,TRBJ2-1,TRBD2,TGCAGTGCTCTTACCGGACTAGCCAATGAGCAGTTCTTC,CSALTGLANEQFF
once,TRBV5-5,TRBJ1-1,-,TGTGCCAGCAGCTTGGCCGCTAGTACAGTGGGGTCCACTGAAGCTTTCTTT,CASSLAASTVGSTEAFF
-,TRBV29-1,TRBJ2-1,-,TGCAGCGTTGAATCAGGGTACAATGAGCAGTTCTTC,CSVESGYNEQFF
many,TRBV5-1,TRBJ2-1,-,TGCGCCAGCAGCCCGGGTGGGACGACTAACAATGAGCAGTTCTTC,CASSPGGTTNNEQFF
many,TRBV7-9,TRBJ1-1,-,TGTGCCAGCAGCTTAGACCGTTTGAACACTGAAGCTTTCTTT,CASSLDRLNTEAFF
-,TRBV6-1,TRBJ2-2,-,TGTGCCAGCAGATCGGCGGAGAACACCAGGGAGCCGTTTTTT,CASRSAENTREPFF
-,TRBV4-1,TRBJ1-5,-,TGCGCCAGCAGCCAAGGAGGTCAGCCCCAGCATTTT,CASSQGGQPQHF
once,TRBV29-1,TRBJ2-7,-,TGCAGTGCTGTGGGGGACAAGGGCTTCTACAAGCAGTACTTC,CSAVGDKGFYKQYF
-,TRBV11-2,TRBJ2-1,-,TGTGCCAGCAGCTACGGGATCGCCAATGAGCAGTTCTTC,CASSYGIANEQFF
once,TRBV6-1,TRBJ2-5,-,TGTGCCAGCGGTGATACACTCCCTTGGGAGACCCAGTACTTC,CASGDTLPWETQYF
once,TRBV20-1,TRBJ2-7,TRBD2,TGCAGTGCCAACCTTCGGACTAGCAGGCTTCCGGGGCAGTACTTC,CSANLRTSRLPGQYF
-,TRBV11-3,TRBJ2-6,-,TGTGCCAGTTCAGGGACCGGGCCCAACGTCCTGACTTTC,CASSGTGPNVLTF
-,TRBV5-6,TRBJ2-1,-,TGTGCCAACAACATATATGGGCCCCCGGCCCCTAATGAGCAGTTCTTC,CANNIYGPPAPNEQFF
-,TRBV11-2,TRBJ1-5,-,TGTGCCAGCAGCCTGGATCGACAGCAATATCAGCCCCAGCATTTT,CASSLDRQQYQPQHF
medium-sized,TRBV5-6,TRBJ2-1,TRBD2,TGTGCCAGCAGCCCGGTTAGCGGGGGCTCCTACAATGAGCAGTTCTTC,CASSPVSGGSYNEQFF
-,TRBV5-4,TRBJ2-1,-,TGTGCCAGCCGTGAGGCCGGGAGCTCCTACAATGAGCAGTCCTTC,CASREAGSSYNEQSF
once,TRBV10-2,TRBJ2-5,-,TGCGCCAGCAGTGCGAGGTACCAAGAGACCCAGTACTTC,CASSARYQETQYF
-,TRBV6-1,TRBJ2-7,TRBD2,TGTGTCAGCAGTGGAATAGCGGGAGGGACCGGCGACGAGCAGTACTTC,CVSSGIAGGTGDEQYF
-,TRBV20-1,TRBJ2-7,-,TGCAGTGCTTCGGGACTGGGGTCCACCTCCTACGAGCAGTACTTC,CSASGLGSTSYEQYF
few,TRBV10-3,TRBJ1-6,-,TGTGCCATCAGTGAGTCGACTGGCACAGGCCCCCTCCACTTT,CAISESTGTGPLHF